These 8 T cell receptor beta chains came from one sample sequenced in a study of T cell responses to AZD1222 COVID-19 vaccine. Profiling relied on immunoSEQ multiplex PCR, and the TCRdb table lists in-frame clones only, not all of them. Here the sample spans around 120,000 clones, more than 85% being singletons. The sequenced sample was peripheral blood, obtained 28 days after the second AZD1222 dose. The receptors were gathered from an adult who received the AZD1222 COVID-19 vaccine.

This chain uses TRBV28 with TRBJ2-7; TRBD1 might be the D (6 bases). Germline V gene data show CDR1 as MDHEN and CDR2 as SYDVKM. The CDR3 covers 14 residues. Trimming cost V 6 bases and J 12 bases, with 24 bases left between them. In DNA form, the CDR3 reads TGTGCCAGCAGACTAGGACAGACCGTAGCGATTGTGTACTTC. Translating gives CASRLGQTVAIVYF.

V gene TRBV7-9 combines with J gene TRBJ2-1; D is undetermined. The CDR3 has 12 amino acids. Germline V gene lookup returns CDR1 SEHNR and CDR2 FQNEAQ (reference sequence). V was cut by 5 bases and J by 6 bases, with 8 bases left in between. CDR3 loop: CASSRPTNEQFF. CDR3 nucleotides: TGTGCCAGCAGCCGCCCTACCAATGAGCAGTTCTTC.

The chain carries TRBV14 and TRBJ1-1; D not certain. V was cut by 4 bases and J by 5 bases, with 17 bases left in between. The V gene's germline CDR1 is SGHDN and CDR2 FVKESK. The CDR3 extends over 15 amino acids. Here the CDR3 reads CASSPHRGGGTEAFF. Here the CDR3 DNA reads TGTGCCAGCAGCCCACACCGTGGCGGAGGGACTGAAGCTTTCTTT.

J is TRBJ2-1 and V is TRBV11-2; D perhaps matches TRBD2 (5 bases). V lost 0 bases to trimming and J lost 0 bases, with 15 bases between them. The CDR3 has 18 amino acids. Germline CDR1 reads SGHAT; CDR2 reads FQNNGV. The CDR3 is CASSLDKQRIYSYNEQFF. The DNA for the CDR3 is TGTGCCAGCAGCTTAGATAAGCAGCGGATTTACTCCTACAATGAGCAGTTCTTC. Looking up the rest from reference TRBV11-2 and TRBJ2-1 gives the full variable domain: EAGVAQSPRYKIIEKRQSVAFWCNPISGHATLYWYQQILGQGPKLLIQFQNNGVVDDSQLPKDRFSAERLKGVDSTLKIQPAKLEDSAVYLCASSLDKQRIYSYNEQFFGPGTRLTVL.

This rearrangement joins TRBV9 to TRBJ1-4; D gene ambiguous. Germline CDR1 SGDLS, CDR2 YYNGEE. V lost 4 bases to trimming and J lost 0 bases, with 7 bases between them. The CDR3 contains 14 residues. CDR3: CASSLQSTNEKLFF. CDR3 DNA: TGTGCCAGCAGCCTACAGTCAACTAATGAAAAACTGTTTTTT.

This clone was counted once. This rearrangement joins TRBV3-1 (or the pseudogene TRBV3-2) to TRBJ1-1; TRBD1 matches 7 bases. Trimming took 4 bases from V and 7 from J; bases not matched to a gene: 9. Germline V lookup: CDR1 LGHDT, CDR2 YNNKEL (reference sequence). The CDR3 is made up of 14 amino acids. This chain's CDR3 is CASSRPEGAREAFF. CDR3 bases: TGTGCCAGCAGCCGCCCCGAGGGGGCCCGTGAAGCTTTCTTT.

The V and J genes are TRBV11-2 and TRBJ1-3; no clear D. Germline-derived CDR1 and CDR2 are SGHAT and FQNNGV. V shed 6 bases and J shed 0 bases, with 9 bases lying between them. The CDR3 sequence is 14 residues long. CDR3: CASSPNPSGNTIYF. For the CDR3, the DNA is TGTGCCAGCAGTCCAAATCCCTCTGGAAACACCATATATTTT.

This clone was seen only once. This chain links TRBV9 with TRBJ2-2, with 10 bases that match TRBD2. Losses at the gene ends were 7 bases for V and 4 bases for J; bases not matched to a gene: 4. CDR3 size: 14 residues. Germline V CDR1 and CDR2: SGDLS, YYNGEE. The CDR3 protein is CASAGLASTGELFF. The CDR3, as DNA: TGTGCCAGCGCGGGACTAGCGAGCACCGGGGAGCTGTTTTTT.